This paragraph covers one T cell receptor beta chain sequence. The antigen remains undetermined. The data were produced by immunoSEQ multiplex PCR, yet TCRdb's version contains in-frame clones alone and is incomplete. The table records around 78,000 clones, over 75% of them present only once. The data were taken from a study of T cell responses to AZD1222 COVID-19 vaccine. Study-wide findings and caveats: Close to half of spike-specific TCRs reportedly recognize unmutated variant regions.

The V end lost 4 bases, the J end lost 4 bases, and 13 bases lay between the germline ends. There are 13 residues in the CDR3. From germline, CDR1 is SQVTM and CDR2 ANQGSEA. The source of this sequence is an adult in good health. The J gene is TRBJ1-1, the V gene TRBV29-1, with TRBD1 as a possible D gene (6 bases). The sample consisted of peripheral blood, taken on day 0 of MenACWY control vaccination. The CDR3 DNA follows: TGCAGCGTTGCCTCCGGGACAAGCACTGAAGCTTTCTTT. Translation: CSVASGTSTEAFF. The full variable domain, with the rest looked up from reference TRBV29-1 and TRBJ1-1, is SAVISQKPSRDICQRGTSLTIQCQVDSQVTMMFWYRQQPGQSLTLIATANQGSEATYESGFVIDKFPISRPNLTFSTLTVSNMSPEDSSIYLCSVASGTSTEAFFGQGTRLTVV.